This T cell receptor (beta chain) originates from a study of control samples from healthy donors and cancer patients. The junction had 4 bases not matched to a gene; V was cut back by 7 bases and J by 2 bases. Germline V gene sequence: CDR1 SQVTM, CDR2 ANQGSEA. The CDR3 extends over 14 amino acids. Generated by immunoSEQ multiplex PCR, the TCRdb table keeps only in-frame clones and is missing some. This sample has 150,000 to 200,000 clones, with roughly nine tenths found just once. The specimen sequenced was blood. The sequence was collected from a woman aged 30 to 39 in good health. The genes are TRBV29-1 and TRBJ2-1; the match to TRBD1 covers 11 bases. The CDR3 sequence: CSAPGQGAYNEQFF. DNA of the CDR3: TGCAGCGCCCCGGGACAGGGGGCCTACAATGAGCAGTTCTTC.